This T cell receptor beta chain was obtained from a study of early stage breast cancer tumors. Whole-study context: ER+/PR+/HER2- status applied to about 80% of the 16 invasive breast tumors. Study observations and caveats: Tumor and normal breast were distinguished via blood comparison in most of the 16 patients.

In regard to this clone: Its target is unknown.

V was cut by 2 bases and J by 1 base, with 8 bases left in between. This CDR3 is built from 14 residues. Germline CDR1 reads SGHTA; CDR2 reads FQGNSA. Here immunoSEQ multiplex PCR was the method, and the copy in TCRdb shows in-frame clones only, minus some. The sample gives 4,000 or so clones, 55% to 70% of which show up once; around 20% is in the top ten. V usage is TRBV7-2 and J usage is TRBJ1-1; D is undetermined. This clonotype originated in a person aged 35-55 years with breast cancer. Sample: breast tumor tissue. The chain's CDR3 is CASSLIGGNTEAFF. The CDR3 nucleotides are TGTGCCAGCAGCTTAATTGGAGGGAACACTGAAGCTTTCTTT.